In its sample, the clone carrying this TCR beta chain was seen many times. The CDR3 is 15 residues long. J lost 6 bases, V lost 3 bases, and 8 bases had no gene match. Looked up from germline, CDR1 is SGDLS and CDR2 is YYNGEE. This record belongs to a study of metastatic and nonmetastatic thyroid tumors. From the PCR reads, TCRdb re-called clones with MiXCR. The sample shows about 60,000 clones, 16% of them seen only once. Patients underwent thyroid surgery, and none had received any treatment before it. The sequenced material came from blood. The V call is TRBV9, the J call TRBJ1-2, with TRBD1 identical over 10 bases. The clonotype comes from a male donor with papillary thyroid cancer or a benign thyroid nodule (not recorded which). Some clones in this sample may be carry-over from other donors' samples. CDR3 sequence: CASSAGGQGNHGYTF. The CDR3 nucleotides read TGTGCCAGCAGCGCAGGGGGACAGGGGAACCATGGCTACACCTTC.